This T cell receptor (beta chain) was recorded in a study of read filtering for tumor transcriptome and immune sequencing (dated by TCRdb to 2018 to 2020). As for the study more broadly: Of the patients in the cohort, approximately 17 were male and over twelve were female, and their mean age was 65.9 years, with a range of roughly 45 to 80. One main goal was a read-filtering strategy for immune repertoire data, in particular deciding whether clonotypes backed by only one read should be removed. After DNase treatment, whole-transcriptome libraries were prepared with the TruSeq RNA Access Library Prep Kit. TCR repertoires obtained by targeted immune repertoire sequencing and by bulk whole-transcriptome sequencing performed on the same bone marrow samples were compared. Per sample, about 4 to 11 million TCR-region mapped reads were obtained with IR-seq, compared with only 85 to 1273 with RNA-seq. By revised international staging, 8 or 9 patients were R-ISS I, 16 were R-ISS II and 7 were R-ISS III. The paper's findings and limits, for the study overall: The correlation between IR-seq and RNA-seq shared clonotype proportions rose when single-read clonotypes were removed. Rather than purified T cells, the sorted CD138-negative fraction was a mixed bone marrow immune population. Compared with RNA-seq, IR-seq captured clonotypes at much greater depth and more reliably, and a smaller IR-seq throughput was enough to identify most of the shared clonotypes. Single-read clonotypes made up about four fifths of clonotypes but roughly 3.2% of total reads in IR-seq, and 70% to 75% of clonotypes and 35% to 50% of reads in RNA-seq.

Each patient had bone marrow sampled at the time of active disease. Ficoll-Hypaque density gradient centrifugation was used to isolate bone marrow mononuclear cells. CD138-negative cells were obtained by negative selection after labeling with CD138 magnetic microbeads on a MACS separator, removing myeloma plasma cells. The purity of the isolated cells was checked by flow cytometry with CD138 antibodies on an Attune NxT. Total RNA was extracted with TRIzol reagent and quantified with a NanoDrop spectrophotometer. Paired RNA-seq and IR-seq were performed on each patient's CD138-negative bone marrow sample. The CDR3 covers 13 residues, taking in both the cysteine and the phenylalanine. CDR3 DNA is the only sequence kept; it has 39 bases, read in frame from the first base. As encoded in the germline V gene, CDR1 is SNHLY while CDR2 is FYNNEI. V ends up 8 bases short and J 4 bases short, with an unmatched junction base count of 6.

This clonotype was recorded a few times. No antigen is known for it. Base-call qualities are not available, and no considerably larger clone is one nucleotide away. TCR libraries were constructed from 400 to 500 ng RNA using the Immunoverse kit, and molecular barcoded adaptors covering alpha/delta and beta/gamma chains were employed. The same RNA used for transcriptome sequencing was used for TCR library preparation. Sequencing of TCR libraries was carried out on an Illumina HiSeq 4000 with 2 x 150 cycles. In the authors' own workflow: Using MiXCR, which included quality filtering and error correction, TCR reads were aligned to human V, D, J and C references and then assembled into CDR3 clonotypes. The tcR package in R was used to analyze clonotype counts and gene usage diversity. For inspection of raw mapping reads, RNA-seq reads were mapped by STAR aligner version 2.5.3a onto GRCh37 of the human genome. To test how sequencing depth affects detected clonotypes, IR-seq fastq files were randomly downsampled with Seqtk 1.3. TCRdb reanalyzed the raw reads on its own, using fastp at Q25 for trimming and MiXCR for clone calling, and kept in-frame beta chains. Merged by CDR3 protein, the rows form single entries marked with the most common genes and DNA. The V and J calls shown here were made by TCRdb, not taken from the authors' results. Here the sample has about 35,000 distinct CDR3 sequences; 13% to 15% occur a single time. 6% to 7% of the sample rests with the top ten.

The sequence derives from a donor over 35 with multiple myeloma. The sequence is built from TRBV2 and TRBJ2-5, with 8 bases in between that match TRBD1. Sequencing used a population of CD138-negative cells sorted from bone marrow. This specimen's cell subset or site label, interpreted: bone marrow mononuclear cells depleted of CD138+ plasma/myeloma cells by negative magnetic selection. The nucleotide sequence reads as follows: TGTGCCAGCCTTTCGACAGGGGCAGAGACCCAGTACTTC. The encoded protein is CASLSTGAETQYF.